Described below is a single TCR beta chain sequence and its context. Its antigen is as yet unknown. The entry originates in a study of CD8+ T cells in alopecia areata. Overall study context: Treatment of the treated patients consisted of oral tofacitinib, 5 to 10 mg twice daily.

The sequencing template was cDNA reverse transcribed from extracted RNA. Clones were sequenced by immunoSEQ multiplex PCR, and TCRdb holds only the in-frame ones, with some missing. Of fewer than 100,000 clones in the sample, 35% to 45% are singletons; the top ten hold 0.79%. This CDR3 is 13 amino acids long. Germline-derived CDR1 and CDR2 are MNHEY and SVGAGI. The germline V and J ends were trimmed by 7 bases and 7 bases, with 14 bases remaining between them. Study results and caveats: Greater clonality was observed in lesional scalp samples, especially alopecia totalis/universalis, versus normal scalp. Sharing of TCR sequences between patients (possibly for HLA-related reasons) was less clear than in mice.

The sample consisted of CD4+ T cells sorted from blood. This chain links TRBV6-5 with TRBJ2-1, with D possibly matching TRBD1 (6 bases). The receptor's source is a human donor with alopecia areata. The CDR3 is CASNGQRPNEQFF. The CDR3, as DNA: TGTGCCAGCAATGGACAGAGACCTAATGAGCAGTTCTTC.